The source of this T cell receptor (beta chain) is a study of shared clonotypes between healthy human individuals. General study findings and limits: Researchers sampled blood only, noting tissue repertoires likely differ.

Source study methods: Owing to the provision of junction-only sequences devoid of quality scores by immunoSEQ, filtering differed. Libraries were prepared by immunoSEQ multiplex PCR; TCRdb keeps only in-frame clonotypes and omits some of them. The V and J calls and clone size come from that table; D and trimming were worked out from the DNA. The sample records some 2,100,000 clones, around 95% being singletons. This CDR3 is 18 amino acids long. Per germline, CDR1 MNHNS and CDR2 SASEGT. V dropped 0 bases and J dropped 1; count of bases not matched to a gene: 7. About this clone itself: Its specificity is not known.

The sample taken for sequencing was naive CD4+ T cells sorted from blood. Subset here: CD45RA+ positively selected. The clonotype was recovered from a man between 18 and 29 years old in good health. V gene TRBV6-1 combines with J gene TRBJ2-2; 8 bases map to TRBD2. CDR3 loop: CASSEAPGLAGNTGELFF. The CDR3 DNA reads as TGTGCCAGCAGTGAAGCGCCTGGGCTAGCGGGGAACACCGGGGAGCTGTTTTTT.